This entry is about one T cell receptor (beta chain). The data belong to a study of cytomegalovirus exposure and HLA in healthy donors. Using immunoSEQ multiplex PCR, the repertoire was profiled, and TCRdb retains in-frame clones only, with some absent. The data contain roughly 330,000 clones, 75% to 90% of them singletons. The CDR3 spans 15 residues. Germline values: CDR1 SGHDT, CDR2 YYEEEE. The V gene lost 0 bases and the J gene lost 4 bases, with 13 bases spanning the gap. The receptor comes from a woman aged 30 to 39 in good health and CMV-seropositive. The sample was PBMCs. The chain carries TRBV5-6 and TRBJ1-2; no definite D call. The CDR3 reads CASSLEAGFFYGYTF. The CDR3 DNA is TGTGCCAGCAGCTTGGAGGCCGGCTTCTTCTATGGCTACACCTTC.